The T cell receptor (beta chain) described here comes from a study of blood T cells in healthy people across ages. Total RNA extracted from each sample amounted to at least 6 micrograms. A sample-barcoded 5' primer and a J-beta primer mix were used in a second PCR of about 7 to 11 cycles. Tags on each cDNA molecule came from a template-switch adaptor with 12 random nucleotides. One entry per CDR3 protein results from TCRdb running MiXCR on the 5' RACE reads. The sample consists of about 1 million distinct CDR3 sequences, about 25% of them appearing once. The ends were cut back, 7 bases at V and 0 bases at J, with 7 bases in the middle. Germline V gene lookup returns CDR1 MGHDK and CDR2 SYGVNS. This CDR3 contains 13 residues. These data were also filed under a second study, of T cells of mothers and their children.

This TCR derives from a girl aged 2 to 10 in good health. The sequencing input was blood. The V call is TRBV25-1, the J call TRBJ2-1; D gene ambiguous. CDR3 amino acids: CASTQTSYNEQFF. CDR3 sequence (DNA): TGTGCCAGCACACAGACCTCCTACAATGAGCAGTTCTTC.